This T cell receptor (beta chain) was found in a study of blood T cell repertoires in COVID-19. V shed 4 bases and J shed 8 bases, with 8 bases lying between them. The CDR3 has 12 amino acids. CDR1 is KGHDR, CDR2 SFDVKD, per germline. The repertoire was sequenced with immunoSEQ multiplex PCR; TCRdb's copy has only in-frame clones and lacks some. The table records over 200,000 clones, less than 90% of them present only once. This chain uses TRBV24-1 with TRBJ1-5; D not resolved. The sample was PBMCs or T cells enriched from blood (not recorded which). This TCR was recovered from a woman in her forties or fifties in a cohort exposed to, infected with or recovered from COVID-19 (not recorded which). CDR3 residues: CATSEGGKPQHF. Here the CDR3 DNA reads TGTGCCACCAGTGAAGGAGGGAAGCCCCAGCATTTT.